A selection of T cell receptor beta chains follows, all from one sample in a study of blood T cell repertoires in COVID-19. This table comes from immunoSEQ multiplex PCR, and its TCRdb copy is limited to in-frame clones, with some not included. This table holds about 140,000 clones, around 81% found once. The sequenced material came from peripheral blood. The source is a human donor in a cohort sampled during active COVID-19. Each CDR3 is given with its conserved first and last residue. Each record gives: V gene, J gene, clone size, D gene, CDR3 DNA, CDR3 protein. D genes are given only for firm matches. Size values are once, few and many counts, or a class for expanded clones, and some rows have none.

v_gene: TRBV6-5; j_gene: TRBJ2-3; abundance: .; d_gene: .; CDR3nt: TGTGCCAGCAAAAGGGGGACAAGCACAGATACGCAGTATTTT; CDR3aa: CASKRGTSTDTQYF
v_gene: TRBV28; j_gene: TRBJ2-1; abundance: .; d_gene: TRBD2; CDR3nt: TGTGCCAGCAGTCCCTCGGGACTAGTATACAATGAGCAGTTCTTC; CDR3aa: CASSPSGLVYNEQFF
v_gene: TRBV5-1; j_gene: TRBJ2-3; abundance: .; d_gene: TRBD1; CDR3nt: TGCGCCAGCAGCTTCGACAGGGCAGCAGATACGCAGTATTTT; CDR3aa: CASSFDRAADTQYF
v_gene: TRBV2; j_gene: TRBJ2-2; abundance: .; d_gene: .; CDR3nt: TGTGCCAGCAGGCGGCAGGGGAACACCGGGGAGCTGTTTTTT; CDR3aa: CASRRQGNTGELFF
v_gene: TRBV5-1; j_gene: TRBJ2-6; abundance: few; d_gene: .; CDR3nt: TGCGCCAGCAGCTTGGTCGGCTCTGGGGCCAACGTCCTGACTTTC; CDR3aa: CASSLVGSGANVLTF
v_gene: TRBV28; j_gene: TRBJ2-5; abundance: .; d_gene: TRBD2; CDR3nt: TGTGCCAGCAGTCCCCAGGCTGGTGGGAGGGGTCCGGAGACCCAGTACTTC; CDR3aa: CASSPQAGGRGPETQYF
v_gene: TRBV5-1; j_gene: TRBJ1-2; abundance: .; d_gene: TRBD1; CDR3nt: TGCGCCAGCAGCCCAGCCGGGACAGGGGGCTATGGCTACACCTTC; CDR3aa: CASSPAGTGGYGYTF
v_gene: TRBV24-1; j_gene: TRBJ2-1; abundance: .; d_gene: TRBD2; CDR3nt: TGTGCCACCAGTGATGGGAGCGGGAGCTCCTACAATGAGCAGTTCTTC; CDR3aa: CATSDGSGSSYNEQFF
v_gene: TRBV2; j_gene: TRBJ2-2; abundance: .; d_gene: .; CDR3nt: TGTGCCAGCAGTGGCCGGGTTACGAACACCGGGGAGCTGTTTTTT; CDR3aa: CASSGRVTNTGELFF
v_gene: TRBV25-1; j_gene: TRBJ2-1; abundance: .; d_gene: TRBD2; CDR3nt: TGTGCCAGCAGGGCGGGACTAGCGAGCCAGTTCTTC; CDR3aa: CASRAGLASQFF